Listed below are T cell receptor beta chains from one sample, sequenced in a study of cytomegalovirus exposure and HLA in healthy donors. Only in-frame clones appear in the TCRdb table, and some are missing; sequencing was by immunoSEQ multiplex PCR. The table has some 190,000 clones, 80% seen once. Sequenced input: PBMCs. Source of these receptors: a girl aged 5-17 years in good health and CMV-seropositive. CDR3s include the opening cysteine and the closing phenylalanine or tryptophan.

J,V,CDR3
TRBJ2-3,TRBV7-9,CASSLAPTVDTQYF
TRBJ1-1,TRBV5-8,CASRFGTGYMNTEAFF
TRBJ2-7,TRBV9,CASSVAPTASGSYEQYF
TRBJ1-5,TRBV11-2,CASSLGFKPNQPQHF
TRBJ2-1,TRBV11-2,CASSLGAHHNEQFF
TRBJ2-7,TRBV4-2,CASSQVGTGVYYEQYF
TRBJ2-2,TRBV7-7,CASSSSTQRAETGELFF
TRBJ1-5,TRBV19,CASSISFYRNYSNQPQHF
TRBJ2-3,TRBV11-2,CASSLSPVTDTQYF
TRBJ2-7,TRBV5-1,CASSLALGHMPYEQYF
TRBJ1-2,TRBV27,CASSPFTGALLGYTF
TRBJ2-1,TRBV10-2,CASSEWGRVSYNEQFF
TRBJ2-3,TRBV13,CASSLYWDRTDTQYF
TRBJ2-2,TRBV9,CASSVRGTYTRGELFF
TRBJ1-2,TRBV27,CASSYHRESNYGYTF